This TCR beta chain was sequenced in a study of radiotherapy plus CTLA-4 blockade in lung cancer. Study-level results: Interferon-beta and early blood T cell clone dynamics reportedly predicted response best. Radiotherapy with ipilimumab was followed by blood expansion of tumor-derived clones.

Clones were sequenced by immunoSEQ multiplex PCR, and TCRdb holds only the in-frame ones, with some missing. The sample has roughly 45,000 clones, 63% seen once. Germline assignment: CDR1 MNHEY and CDR2 SMNVEV (reference sequence). CDR3 size: 17 residues. V dropped 3 bases and J dropped 2; count of bases not matched to a gene: 9. This clone has a handful of counts. Its antigen is unidentified. Specimen: peripheral blood, collected from a patient treated with radiotherapy plus ipilimumab. This receptor was identified in a human donor with non-small cell lung cancer who had a partial response to radiotherapy plus ipilimumab. This chain connects TRBV27 to TRBJ2-3, with TRBD2 identical over 9 bases. The CDR3 sequence is CASSFNGVAGATDTQYF. The CDR3 DNA is TGTGCCAGCAGTTTCAATGGGGTAGCGGGAGCCACAGATACGCAGTATTTT.